This paragraph reports one TCR beta chain. Its antigen is still unknown. This sample stems from a study of cytomegalovirus exposure and HLA in healthy donors. Whole-study findings and limits: Under in vitro conditions, a few CMV-associated chains were confirmed as specific for CMV antigens. TCR beta sequences reportedly predicted the HLA-A and HLA-B alleles of most subjects accurately.

Germline CDR1 reads KGHSH; CDR2 reads LQKENI. With V trimmed by 3 bases and J by 5 bases, 1 base remained unmatched. The CDR3 runs to 15 residues. Vbeta (60) and Jbeta (13) primers were used in the PCR. The assay was immunoSEQ multiplex PCR, and TCRdb's table has in-frame clones only and misses some. Of under 200,000 clones listed, 60% to 80% are singletons. This sequence originates from a man aged 50 to 59 in good health and CMV-seropositive. The gene calls are TRBV18 and TRBJ1-6; TRBD1 matches at 10 bases. Sequencing was performed on PBMCs. The CDR3 is CASSPGTGDNSPLHF. The CDR3 region has the DNA TGTGCCAGCTCACCTGGGACAGGGGATAATTCACCCCTCCACTTT. The variable domain in full, completed from reference TRBV18 and TRBJ1-6, reads NAGVMQNPRHLVRRRGQEARLRCSPMKGHSHVYWYRQLPEEGLKFMVYLQKENIIDESGMPKERFSAEFPKEGPSILRIQQVVRGDSAAYFCASSPGTGDNSPLHFGNGTRLTVT.